Shown below are 29 T cell receptor beta chains from a single sample sequenced in a study of T cell changes during pregnancy in multiple sclerosis. Some clones are missing from TCRdb's copy, which holds only in-frame ones; the method was immunoSEQ multiplex PCR. Of 85,000 to 100,000 clones detected, over 80% appear once; the ten largest clones hold around 2.5%. Sequenced material: peripheral blood, taken in the first trimester of pregnancy. Every receptor here comes from a female donor with multiple sclerosis, enrolled in a pregnancy study.

The chain is built from TRBV11-3 and TRBJ2-3; D not certain. Germline CDR1 reads SGHNT; CDR2 reads YENEEA. The CDR3 is 11 amino acids. The V and J ends lost 4 bases and 5 bases respectively, with 4 bases between them. The CDR3 bases are TGTGCCAGCAGCTCGGGAGATACGCAGTATTTT. Protein sequence: CASSSGDTQYF.

The chain recombines TRBV14 with TRBJ2-1, with TRBD2 identical over 7 bases. The germline V gene has CDR1 SGHDN and CDR2 FVKESK. The CDR3 runs to 16 residues. V shed 0 bases, J shed 5 bases, and the junction held 7 bases outside the gene matches. The CDR3 region is CASSQDKASGHNEQFF. The CDR3 nucleotides are TGTGCCAGCAGCCAAGATAAGGCTAGCGGACACAATGAGCAGTTCTTC. Full variable domain (outside the CDR3, taken from reference TRBV14 and TRBJ2-1): EAGVTQFPSHSVIEKGQTVTLRCDPISGHDNLYWYRRVMGKEIKFLLHFVKESKQDESGMPNNRFLAERTGGTYSTLKVQPAELEDSGVYFCASSQDKASGHNEQFFGPGTRLTVL.

The chain couples TRBV30 to TRBJ1-1; 11 bases are shared with TRBD1. Germline CDR1 GTSNPN, CDR2 SVGIG (reference sequence). V gave up 4 bases and J gave up 3 bases; unmatched junction bases: 4. This CDR3 has 14 residues. The CDR3 here is CAWTKGQGDTEAFF. CDR3 nucleotides: TGTGCCTGGACGAAGGGACAGGGGGACACTGAAGCTTTCTTT.

The chain recombines TRBV11-1 with TRBJ1-1; 8 bases are a match to TRBD1. The CDR3 is 14 residues long. V shed 3 bases, J shed 3 bases, and the junction held 3 bases outside the gene matches. Germline V gives CDR1 SGHAT, CDR2 FQDESV (reference sequence). This chain's CDR3 is CASSFNRGDTEAFF. CDR3 nucleotide sequence: TGTGCCAGCAGCTTCAACAGGGGGGACACTGAAGCTTTCTTT.

V gene TRBV30 combines with J gene TRBJ2-1; possible D gene TRBD2, 5 bases. There are 15 residues in the CDR3. Germline CDR1 reads GTSNPN; CDR2 reads SVGIG (reference sequence). The ends were cut back, 0 bases at V and 5 bases at J, with 14 bases in the middle. Here the CDR3 reads CAWSVRRQSHNEQFF. The CDR3 DNA is TGTGCCTGGAGTGTACGGAGGCAGTCCCACAATGAGCAGTTCTTC. Full variable domain (missing parts from reference TRBV30 and TRBJ2-1): SQTIHQWPATLVQPVGSPLSLECTVEGTSNPNLYWYRQAAGRGLQLLFYSVGIGQISSEVPQNLSASRPQDRQFILSSKKLLLSDSGFYLCAWSVRRQSHNEQFFGPGTRLTVL.

DNA of the CDR3: TGTGCCAGCAGAACTAGACAGGGGGCCAATCAGCCCCAGCATTTT. Protein product: CASRTRQGANQPQHF. The chain uses TRBV6-1 and TRBJ1-5; TRBD1 agrees at 10 bases. The V segment lost 6 bases and the J segment 3 bases; nucleotides outside the gene matches: 5. The CDR3 consists of 15 residues. Germline assignment: CDR1 MNHNS and CDR2 SASEGT.

The chain is built from TRBV27 and TRBJ2-4, with 9 bases lining up with TRBD2. CDR3 length: 16 amino acids. Germline V CDR1 and CDR2: MNHEY, SMNVEV (reference sequence). V dropped 3 bases and J dropped 3; count of bases not matched to a gene: 6. CDR3 DNA sequence: TGTGCCAGCAGTTTCGCGGGAGGGAGAGGCAAAAACATTCAGTACTTC. It codes for CASSFAGGRGKNIQYF.

The rearrangement uses TRBV14 and TRBJ2-7; 8 bases agree with TRBD1. The CDR3 has 16 amino acids. From germline, CDR1 is SGHDN and CDR2 FVKESK. The trim removed 5 bases at V and 0 bases at J, leaving 9 bases unmatched. The CDR3 protein is CASSVRGGQGSYEQYF. The CDR3 region has the DNA TGTGCCAGCAGCGTCCGAGGCGGACAGGGCTCCTACGAGCAGTACTTC.

CDR3 residues: CASSPPVASGYNEQFF. As DNA, the CDR3 is TGCGCCAGCAGCCCCCCCGTGGCTAGCGGCTACAATGAGCAGTTCTTC. The chain joins TRBV4-1 to TRBJ2-1; 7 nucleotides align to TRBD2. CDR3 length: 16 amino acids. With 4 bases clipped from V and 3 bases from J, the junction kept 9 bases outside the gene matches. Germline CDR1 MGHRA, CDR2 YSYEKL.

The chain uses TRBV19 and TRBJ1-5; D gene unclear. Germline V gene data show CDR1 as LNHDA and CDR2 as SQIVND (reference sequence). V gave up 9 bases and J gave up 2 bases, with 14 bases separating them. The CDR3 totals 14 residues. The CDR3 spells CASCPTSGNQPQHF. The CDR3 nucleotides read TGTGCCAGCTGTCCGACATCGGGCAATCAGCCCCAGCATTTT.

The chain joins TRBV9 to TRBJ1-1; possible D gene TRBD1, 5 bases. Germline V gene data show CDR1 as SGDLS and CDR2 as YYNGEE. The CDR3 contains 15 residues. Trimming took 4 bases from V and 0 from J, leaving 13 bases between them. This CDR3 reads CASSSGTAVNTEAFF. In nucleotides, the CDR3 is TGTGCCAGCAGCTCAGGGACTGCGGTGAACACTGAAGCTTTCTTT.

The rearrangement uses TRBV27 and TRBJ1-1; TRBD1 matches 9 bases. The trim removed 5 bases at V and 4 bases at J, leaving 5 bases unmatched. The germline V gene has CDR1 MNHEY and CDR2 SMNVEV (reference sequence). The CDR3 loop spans 14 amino acids. CDR3: CASSLMTGGTEAFF. DNA of the CDR3: TGTGCCAGCAGTCTTATGACAGGGGGCACTGAAGCTTTCTTT.

The rearrangement uses TRBV5-4 and TRBJ2-3; D is possibly TRBD2 (5 bases). The length of the CDR3 is 16 residues. The V end lost 4 bases, the J end lost 0 bases, and 15 bases lay between the germline ends. Germline CDR1 is SGHNT and CDR2 is YYREEE (reference sequence). CDR3 region: CASSPIGWTSTDTQYF. CDR3 bases: TGTGCCAGCAGCCCTATCGGCTGGACTAGCACAGATACGCAGTATTTT.

This sequence joins TRBV5-1 and TRBJ2-7; the match to TRBD1 covers 10 bases. The germline V gene has CDR1 SGHRS and CDR2 YFSETQ. Trimming took 4 bases from V and 6 from J; bases not matched to a gene: 10. This CDR3 region has 15 residues. In DNA form, the CDR3 reads TGCGCCAGCAGCCTCAGACCGGGACAGGGGTCCGAGCAGTACTTC. Translated, it gives CASSLRPGQGSEQYF.

Note on this clone: One end of the junction fails to match germline, which may point to a read error. V usage is TRBV7-7 and J usage is TRBJ2-1; perhaps TRBD1 as D (6 bases). There are 13 residues in the CDR3. CDR1 and CDR2 from the germline V gene are SSHAT and FNYEAQ (reference sequence). CDR3 sequence (DNA): TGTGCTAGCAGCTTAGGACAGAACAATGAGCAGTTCTTC. Translated: CASSLGQNNEQFF.

This clone was seen once. The CDR3 protein is CASSSTWTEAFF. The CDR3 coding sequence is TGTGCCAGCAGTTCCACTTGGACTGAAGCTTTCTTT. V is TRBV5-4 and J is TRBJ1-1; no reliable D call. The germline gives CDR1 SGHNT, CDR2 YYREEE (reference sequence). Trimming removed 5 bases from V and 5 bases from J, with 10 bases in between. The CDR3 length is 12 residues.

In its sample, this clone was seen once. This chain's CDR3 is CASSLLAGFSYEQYF. The CDR3 bases are TGCGCCAGCAGCTTACTAGCGGGTTTCTCCTACGAGCAGTACTTC. The chain joins TRBV5-1 to TRBJ2-7, with 9 bases lining up with TRBD2. Germline V lookup: CDR1 SGHRS, CDR2 YFSETQ. The V segment lost 2 bases and the J segment 0 bases; nucleotides outside the gene matches: 3. The CDR3 is 15 amino acids.

The genes are TRBV11-2 and TRBJ2-2, with 11 bases matching TRBD1. V lost 7 bases and J lost 2; bases outside the gene matches: 9. Germline-derived CDR1 and CDR2 are SGHAT and FQNNGV. CDR3 size: 17 residues. This CDR3 is CASTRTGGSINTGELFF. In DNA form, the CDR3 reads TGTGCCAGCACCCGGACAGGGGGCTCAATTAACACCGGGGAGCTGTTTTTT.

The DNA for the CDR3 is TGCGCCAGCAGCCCCGCCTCAGGGTTACGGGACTACGAGCAGTACTTC. It yields the protein CASSPASGLRDYEQYF. V and J are TRBV5-1 and TRBJ2-5; TRBD1 or TRBD2 may be the D gene (5 bases each). The J call may be faulty, since TRBJ2-7 better matches the DNA end. This CDR3 is 16 amino acids long. Germline V gene lookup returns CDR1 SGHRS and CDR2 YFSETQ.

The chain employs TRBV19 and TRBJ1-2, with 10 bases aligning to TRBD1. The CDR3 has 14 amino acids. The germline CDR1 and CDR2 sequences are LNHDA and SQIVND (reference sequence). Germline trimming cut 8 bases from V and 1 base from J; bases unmatched to any gene: 4. The CDR3 is CASGGTGVNYGYTF. The CDR3 coding sequence is TGTGCCAGTGGCGGGACAGGGGTTAACTATGGCTACACCTTC.

The V call is TRBV5-4, the J call TRBJ1-1; D not resolved. The CDR3 contains 13 residues. Trimming removed 6 bases from V and 3 bases from J, with 12 bases in between. Per the germline V gene, CDR1 is SGHNT and CDR2 is YYREEE (reference sequence). Here the CDR3 reads CASTPPGDTEAFF. The CDR3 DNA reads as TGTGCCAGCACCCCCCCGGGAGACACTGAAGCTTTCTTT.

This sequence joins TRBV10-3 and TRBJ2-1; D is undetermined. The V end lost 8 bases, the J end lost 10 bases, and 6 bases lay between the germline ends. The CDR3 extends over 9 amino acids. The V gene's germline CDR1 is ENHRY and CDR2 SYGVKD. CDR3 nucleotides: TGTGCCATCGGGCTGGAGCAGTTCTTC. This encodes CAIGLEQFF.

This clone is a singleton in its sample. This chain uses TRBV9 with TRBJ2-2; a weak D match, TRBD1 (7 bases). The V gene's germline CDR1 is SGDLS and CDR2 YYNGEE. Trimming took off 4 bases at V and 6 bases at J, with 16 bases between the two ends. The CDR3 is 15 amino acids. CDR3 sequence (DNA): TGTGCCAGCAGCTTGACAGGGAGGAGCGCCGGGGAGCTGTTTTTT. It is translated as CASSLTGRSAGELFF.

The gene calls are TRBV6-5 and TRBJ1-4, with TRBD1 as a possible D gene (5 bases). The length of the CDR3 is 14 residues. In germline, CDR1 is MNHEY, CDR2 SVGAGI. Trimming took off 6 bases at V and 5 bases at J, with 13 bases between the two ends. The CDR3 loop is CASSREKLNEKLFF. For the CDR3, the DNA is TGTGCCAGCAGCAGGGAAAAGCTCAATGAAAAACTGTTTTTT.

The chain couples TRBV14 to TRBJ1-4; TRBD1 agrees at 7 bases. CDR1 is SGHDN and CDR2 is FVKESK in the germline V gene. V lost 0 bases, J lost 7 bases, and 8 bases stayed unmatched. This CDR3 has 16 residues. The CDR3 DNA is TGTGCCAGCAGCCAAGAAGGGGGCAGCGGTCTTGAAAAACTGTTTTTT. It encodes CASSQEGGSGLEKLFF.

The rearrangement uses TRBV5-6 and TRBJ1-1, with D tentatively TRBD1 (6 bases). Germline lookup yields CDR1 SGHDT and CDR2 YYEEEE. V shed 3 bases and J shed 0 bases, with 12 bases lying between them. This CDR3 region has 15 residues. The chain's CDR3 is CASSWGPFMNTEAFF. In DNA form, the CDR3 reads TGTGCCAGCAGCTGGGGGCCTTTCATGAACACTGAAGCTTTCTTT.

V usage is TRBV7-2 and J usage is TRBJ2-7; D not certain. The CDR3 contains 13 residues. Germline V gene sequence: CDR1 SGHTA, CDR2 FQGNSA. V was cut by 1 base and J by 3 bases, with 7 bases left in between. The CDR3 protein is CASSLERHYEQYF. The CDR3 DNA sequence: TGTGCCAGCAGCTTAGAGCGCCACTACGAGCAGTACTTC.

The chain carries TRBV19 and TRBJ2-5; TRBD2 might be the D (5 bases). The CDR3 is 15 residues long. Germline CDR1 is LNHDA and CDR2 is SQIVND (reference sequence). Trimming left V 7 bases short and J 5 bases short, with 20 bases between. CDR3 sequence reads: CASNRGLAGGETQYF. CDR3 DNA: TGTGCCAGTAATCGGGGATTGGCCGGCGGGGAGACCCAGTACTTC.

The chain's CDR3 is CASSLEGQGISTDTQYF. The CDR3 coding sequence is TGCGCCAGCAGCTTGGAAGGACAGGGGATTAGCACAGATACGCAGTATTTT. The V call is TRBV5-1, the J call TRBJ2-3, with TRBD1 matching 9 bases. Germline lookup yields CDR1 SGHRS and CDR2 YFSETQ. CDR3 size: 17 residues. V lost 0 bases and J lost 0; bases outside the gene matches: 5.